This TCR beta chain derives from a study of T cell changes during pregnancy in multiple sclerosis. Sequencing used immunoSEQ multiplex PCR; TCRdb keeps in-frame clones, though not all of them. The sample records roughly 40,000 clones, roughly nine tenths being singletons. CDR3 length equals 18 residues. From germline, CDR1 is SGHDN and CDR2 FVKESK. V trimming: 6 bases; J trimming: 4 bases; junction bases outside the gene matches: 15. The specimen was CD4+ T cells from peripheral blood mononuclear cells, collected before pregnancy. The receptor was isolated from a female donor with multiple sclerosis, enrolled in a pregnancy study. The chain links TRBV14 to TRBJ1-2; 12 bases align to TRBD1. The CDR3 DNA reads TGTGCCAGCAGAAGATCGACCGGGACAGGGGGCGCGATCTATGGCTACACCTTC. Translating gives CASRRSTGTGGAIYGYTF. The whole variable domain, remainder taken from reference TRBV14 and TRBJ1-2, is EAGVTQFPSHSVIEKGQTVTLRCDPISGHDNLYWYRRVMGKEIKFLLHFVKESKQDESGMPNNRFLAERTGGTYSTLKVQPAELEDSGVYFCASRRSTGTGGAIYGYTFGSGTRLTVV.